Presented here are 18 T cell receptor beta chains from one specimen sequenced in a study of cytomegalovirus exposure and HLA in healthy donors. Amplification used 60 Vbeta primers and 13 Jbeta primers. Data came from immunoSEQ multiplex PCR; TCRdb stores just in-frame clones and leaves some out. The repertoire table contains about 140,000 clones. Material: PBMCs. These receptor sequences come from a male donor in good health and CMV-seronegative.

This chain uses TRBV30 with TRBJ2-1; 8 bases agree with TRBD2. The trim removed 3 bases at V and 4 bases at J, leaving 5 bases unmatched. The CDR3 has 14 residues. Germline V gives CDR1 GTSNPN, CDR2 SVGIG (reference sequence). The CDR3 loop is CAWRRQRGYNEQFF. In DNA, the CDR3 is TGTGCCTGGAGAAGGCAGCGGGGGTACAATGAGCAGTTCTTC.

The rearrangement uses TRBV4-3 and TRBJ2-5; D uncertain. The CDR3 extends over 13 amino acids. In germline, CDR1 is LGHNA, CDR2 YSLEER. V lost 0 bases, J lost 5 bases, and 7 bases lay in between. The CDR3 bases are TGCGCCAGCAGCCAAGATTTATCGGAGACCCAGTACTTC. As protein: CASSQDLSETQYF.

Comment on this clone: This sample also contains other DNA sequences that code for the same CDR3. J is TRBJ1-1 and V is TRBV7-9, with D maybe TRBD1 (5 bases). The V gene's germline CDR1 is SEHNR and CDR2 FQNEAQ (reference sequence). Trimming shortened V by 1 base and J by 0 bases, and 6 bases separated the two germline ends. The CDR3 runs to 14 residues. The CDR3 is CASSLGQLNTEAFF. The DNA of the CDR3 is TGTGCCAGCAGCTTAGGACAGCTGAACACTGAAGCTTTCTTT.

The chain links TRBV10-3 to TRBJ1-1; D is perhaps TRBD1 (5 bases). The CDR3 spans 13 residues. Trimming removed 7 bases from V and 3 bases from J, with 12 bases in between. Germline lookup yields CDR1 ENHRY and CDR2 SYGVKD. The CDR3 DNA reads TGTGCCATCAACGGGGGGAAGTACACTGAAGCTTTCTTT. It codes for CAINGGKYTEAFF.

The chain links TRBV5-4 to TRBJ2-7; 9 bases fit TRBD1. The CDR3 has 14 residues. With V trimmed by 0 bases and J by 6 bases, 4 bases remained unmatched. Germline V gene data show CDR1 as SGHNT and CDR2 as YYREEE (reference sequence). Here the CDR3 DNA reads TGTGCCAGCAGCTTGGTCGACAGGGGGACCGAGCAGTACTTC. As protein: CASSLVDRGTEQYF.

The gene calls are TRBV19 and TRBJ1-2, with 7 bases aligning to TRBD1. Germline CDR1 and CDR2: LNHDA and SQIVND (reference sequence). The CDR3 is 14 amino acids. V trimming: 3 bases; J trimming: 7 bases; junction bases outside the gene matches: 8. CDR3 residues: CASSIWAGGGGYTF. The CDR3 DNA is TGTGCCAGTAGTATCTGGGCAGGGGGAGGTGGCTACACCTTC.

The chain recombines TRBV28 with TRBJ2-1, with D perhaps matching TRBD2 (6 bases). Between the trimmed V and J ends, which lost 8 bases and 5 bases, there was a span of 22 bases. The CDR3 runs to 16 residues. Per the germline V gene, CDR1 is MDHEN and CDR2 is SYDVKM. CDR3 protein: CASRPPGGRGNNEQFF. Here the CDR3 DNA reads TGTGCCAGCCGGCCTCCCGGGGGACGTGGGAACAATGAGCAGTTCTTC. The full variable domain, its missing parts supplied by reference TRBV28 and TRBJ2-1, is DVKVTQSSRYLVKRTGEKVFLECVQDMDHENMFWYRQDPGLGLRLIYFSYDVKMKEKGDIPEGYSVSREKKERFSLILESASTNQTSMYLCASRPPGGRGNNEQFFGPGTRLTVL.

CDR3 in DNA: TGTGCCAGCAGCATTCGGACTGAGGCCCCCGGGGAGCTGTTTTTT. Translating it yields CASSIRTEAPGELFF. The V gene is TRBV9, the J gene TRBJ2-2; possibly TRBD2 for D (5 bases). V gave up 4 bases and J gave up 6 bases, with 16 bases separating them. Germline V gives CDR1 SGDLS, CDR2 YYNGEE. This CDR3 spans 15 amino acids. The whole variable domain, remainder taken from reference TRBV9 and TRBJ2-2, is DSGVTQTPKHLITATGQRVTLRCSPRSGDLSVYWYQQSLDQGLQFLIQYYNGEERAKGNILERFSAQQFPDLHSELNLSSLELGDSALYFCASSIRTEAPGELFFGEGSRLTVL.

The chain has TRBV30 and TRBJ1-1; no firm D call. The germline V gene has CDR1 GTSNPN and CDR2 SVGIG (reference sequence). The CDR3 runs to 15 residues. Deletions cut 0 bases from V and 2 bases from J, with 13 bases between. The DNA for the CDR3 is TGTGCCTGGAGTGTATTCGGTGGGCGAAACACTGAAGCTTTCTTT. The encoded protein is CAWSVFGGRNTEAFF. Together with reference TRBV30 and TRBJ1-1, the CDR3 gives the full variable domain: SQTIHQWPATLVQPVGSPLSLECTVEGTSNPNLYWYRQAAGRGLQLLFYSVGIGQISSEVPQNLSASRPQDRQFILSSKKLLLSDSGFYLCAWSVFGGRNTEAFFGQGTRLTVV.

The CDR3 bases are TGTGCCAGCAGCTTAGACAGAACCACAGATACGCAGTATTTT. Protein: CASSLDRTTDTQYF. The chain recombines TRBV5-4 with TRBJ2-3, with a tentative D call TRBD1 (5 bases). Per germline, CDR1 SGHNT and CDR2 YYREEE (reference sequence). The CDR3 is 14 residues long. V lost 2 bases and J lost 2, with 9 bases in between.

The chain uses TRBV27 and TRBJ2-1, with a tentative D call TRBD2 (5 bases). Germline V CDR1 and CDR2: MNHEY, SMNVEV (reference sequence). Trimming pared 3 bases from V and 4 bases from J, leaving 13 bases between. This CDR3 region has 15 residues. CDR3 in amino acids: CASSLDSLGYNEQFF. CDR3 coding DNA: TGTGCCAGCAGTTTGGACTCTCTTGGGTACAATGAGCAGTTCTTC.

In DNA, the CDR3 is TGTGCCAGCAGTCCCCCGGGACAGGGGACGATGAACACTGAAGCTTTCTTT. It translates to CASSPPGQGTMNTEAFF. V and J are TRBV27 and TRBJ1-1, with 10 bases identical to TRBD1. Germline V gene lookup returns CDR1 MNHEY and CDR2 SMNVEV (reference sequence). CDR3 length: 17 amino acids. V was pared by 5 bases and J by 0 bases, with 9 bases of the junction left unmatched.

The J gene is TRBJ1-4, the V gene TRBV7-9, with D perhaps TRBD1 (5 bases). CDR1 is SEHNR, CDR2 FQNEAQ, per germline (reference sequence). The CDR3 is 15 amino acids. V lost 5 bases and J 3 bases, leaving 13 bases between the germline ends. This CDR3 is CASSAGLTANEKLFF. The CDR3 nucleotides are TGTGCCAGCAGCGCGGGACTAACAGCTAATGAAAAACTGTTTTTT.

CDR3 in DNA: TGTGCCTGGAGGGACCTAGCCTACACCTTC. It encodes CAWRDLAYTF. V gene TRBV30 combines with J gene TRBJ1-2; D gene uncertain. V lost 3 bases, J lost 10 bases, and 9 bases lay in between. The germline V gene has CDR1 GTSNPN and CDR2 SVGIG (reference sequence). This CDR3 is built from 10 residues.

The gene calls are TRBV6-5 and TRBJ2-7; D is unclear. V lost 2 bases to trimming and J lost 2 bases, with 10 bases between them. Germline CDR1 reads MNHEY; CDR2 reads SVGAGI. The CDR3 loop spans 14 amino acids. The CDR3 spells CASSYGRSPYEQYF. The CDR3 DNA follows: TGTGCCAGCAGTTACGGCAGGTCCCCCTACGAGCAGTACTTC.

This sequence joins TRBV28 and TRBJ1-2, with 7 bases identical to TRBD1. V lost 5 bases to trimming and J lost 9 bases; unmatched junction nucleotides: 15. Germline CDR1 is MDHEN and CDR2 is SYDVKM. This CDR3 is built from 15 residues. CDR3 DNA: TGTGCCAGCAGTCCCCCGGACAGGTGGGCTACGAGCTACACCTTC. This codes for CASSPPDRWATSYTF.

The rearrangement joins TRBV15 to TRBJ2-1; D is ambiguous. Trimming took off 3 bases at V and 7 bases at J, with 16 bases between the two ends. Germline V gene data show CDR1 as LNHNV and CDR2 as YYDKDF (reference sequence). There are 15 residues in the CDR3. This chain's CDR3 is CATSSTPLLVNEQFF. The CDR3 DNA reads TGTGCCACCAGCAGTACTCCCCTCCTGGTGAATGAGCAGTTCTTC. The variable domain in full, with the rest retrieved from reference TRBV15 and TRBJ2-1, is DAMVIQNPRYQVTQFGKPVTLSCSQTLNHNVMYWYQQKSSQAPKLLFHYYDKDFNNEADTPDNFQSRRPNTSFCFLDIRSPGLGDTAMYLCATSSTPLLVNEQFFGPGTRLTVL.

The V and J genes are TRBV7-2 and TRBJ1-3; the match to TRBD1 covers 7 bases. The junction had 4 bases not matched to a gene; V was cut back by 1 base and J by 4 bases. The CDR3 length is 15 residues. The germline CDR1 and CDR2 sequences are SGHTA and FQGNSA. The CDR3 region has the DNA TGTGCCAGCAGCTTAGGACAGGGAGGCGGAAACACCATATATTTT. Translating gives CASSLGQGGGNTIYF.